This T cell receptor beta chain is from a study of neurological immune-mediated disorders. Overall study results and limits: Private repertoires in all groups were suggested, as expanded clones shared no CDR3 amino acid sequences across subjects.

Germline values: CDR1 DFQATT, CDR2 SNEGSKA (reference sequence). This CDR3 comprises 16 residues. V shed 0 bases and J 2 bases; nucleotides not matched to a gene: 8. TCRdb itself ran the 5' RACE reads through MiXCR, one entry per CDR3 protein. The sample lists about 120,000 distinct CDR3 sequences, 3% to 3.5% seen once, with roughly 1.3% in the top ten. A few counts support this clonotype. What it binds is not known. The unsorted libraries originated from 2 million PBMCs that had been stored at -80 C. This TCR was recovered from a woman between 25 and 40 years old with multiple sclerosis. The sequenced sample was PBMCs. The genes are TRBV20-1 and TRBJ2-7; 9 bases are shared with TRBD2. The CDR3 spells CSARDPGGRGTYEQYF. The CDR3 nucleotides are TGCAGTGCTAGAGATCCTGGCGGGAGGGGAACCTACGAGCAGTACTTC.